One sample yielded the 28 T cell receptor beta chains listed below, sequenced in a study of cytomegalovirus exposure and HLA in healthy donors. This table comes from immunoSEQ multiplex PCR, and its TCRdb copy is limited to in-frame clones, with some not included. The data show 110,000 to 150,000 clones, with about 94% seen just once and about 1.7% held by the top ten. Sequencing input: PBMCs. These receptors were obtained from a man aged 18 to 35 in good health and CMV-seropositive.

The V and J genes are TRBV28 and TRBJ1-3, with D perhaps matching TRBD1 (6 bases). The CDR3 has 16 amino acids. V lost 1 base to trimming and J lost 3 bases, with 13 bases between them. CDR1 MDHEN and CDR2 SYDVKM come from the germline V gene. The chain's CDR3 is CASSLFTGSGGNTIYF. The CDR3 bases are TGTGCCAGCAGTTTATTTACAGGGTCCGGTGGAAACACCATATATTTT.

This clone appeared once. This rearrangement joins TRBV7-9 to TRBJ1-5; no reliable D call. Trimming cost V 3 bases and J 6 bases, with 6 bases left between them. Germline values: CDR1 SEHNR, CDR2 FQNEAQ (reference sequence). CDR3 length: 12 residues. The CDR3 DNA reads TGTGCCAGCAGCTTTTTCGGTCAGCCCCAGCATTTT. Translated: CASSFFGQPQHF.

The V gene is TRBV5-1, the J gene TRBJ2-3, with TRBD2 matching 8 bases. The CDR3 has 15 amino acids. J was trimmed by 6 bases and V by 0 bases; bases with no gene match: 6. Per germline, CDR1 SGHRS and CDR2 YFSETQ. The CDR3, as DNA: TGCGCCAGCAGCTTGGAGCGGGAGTGGGGCGATACGCAGTATTTT. Translation gives CASSLEREWGDTQYF.

The chain employs TRBV27 and TRBJ2-5, with D possibly being TRBD1 (6 bases). The V and J ends lost 4 bases and 1 base respectively, with 10 bases between them. The CDR3 is made up of 14 amino acids. The V gene's germline CDR1 is MNHEY and CDR2 SMNVEV (reference sequence). The DNA for the CDR3 is TGTGCCAGCAGTTCCCGGGACACCCAAGAGACCCAGTACTTC. Translated, it gives CASSSRDTQETQYF.

The chain joins TRBV16 to TRBJ2-1, with TRBD1 identical over 7 bases. With 0 bases clipped from V and 7 bases from J, the junction kept 9 bases outside the gene matches. Germline V gene lookup returns CDR1 KGHSY and CDR2 FQNENV. The CDR3 is 16 residues long. The CDR3 DNA follows: TGTGCCAGCAGCCAATCTCACACAGGGGCGGCGAATGAGCAGTTCTTC. Translating it yields CASSQSHTGAANEQFF. Using reference TRBV16 and TRBJ2-1 for the parts outside the CDR3, the full variable domain is GEEVAQTPKHLVRGEGQKAKLYCAPIKGHSYVFWYQQVLKNEFKFLISFQNENVFDETGMPKERFSAKCLPNSPCSLEIQATKLEDSAVYFCASSQSHTGAANEQFFGPGTRLTVL.

The chain is built from TRBV5-4 and TRBJ1-2, with 9 nucleotides matching TRBD1. The CDR3 is made up of 15 amino acids. The germline V gene has CDR1 SGHNT and CDR2 YYREEE (reference sequence). With V trimmed by 3 bases and J by 6 bases, 9 bases remained unmatched. The CDR3 DNA is TGTGCCAGCAGCTCGCGGACAGGGGCCTGGGATGGCTACACCTTC. Encoded protein: CASSSRTGAWDGYTF.

This clone was counted a single time. The gene calls are TRBV7-9 and TRBJ1-4, with D unresolved. Germline V CDR1 and CDR2: SEHNR, FQNEAQ (reference sequence). The CDR3 totals 14 residues. The V end lost 2 bases, the J end lost 5 bases, and 9 bases lay between the germline ends. CDR3: CASSLFGGNEKLFF. CDR3 coding DNA: TGTGCCAGCAGCTTATTCGGCGGGAATGAAAAACTGTTTTTT. Supplemented by reference TRBV7-9 and TRBJ1-4, the full variable domain reads DTGVSQNPRHKITKRGQNVTFRCDPISEHNRLYWYRQTLGQGPEFLTYFQNEAQLEKSRLLSDRFSAERPKGSFSTLEIQRTEQGDSAMYLCASSLFGGNEKLFFGSGTQLSVL.

Written as DNA, the CDR3 is TGTGCCAGCAGCCCGACTACCCCTAATGAAAAACTGTTTTTT. This sequence encodes CASSPTTPNEKLFF. V usage is TRBV7-9 and J usage is TRBJ1-4; unclear D gene. Germline values: CDR1 SEHNR, CDR2 FQNEAQ (reference sequence). V gave up 5 bases and J gave up 3 bases, with 10 bases separating them. The CDR3 contains 14 residues.

This chain uses TRBV5-4 with TRBJ2-1; TRBD1 matches 7 bases. Per the germline V gene, CDR1 is SGHNT and CDR2 is YYREEE (reference sequence). This CDR3 contains 15 residues. V lost 0 bases to trimming and J lost 7 bases; unmatched junction nucleotides: 7. DNA for the CDR3: TGTGCCAGCAGCTTGGGCACCGTCAGGGGGAATGAGCAGTTCTTC. Protein sequence: CASSLGTVRGNEQFF.

This clone has only a few counts. V and J are TRBV5-6 and TRBJ2-2; no firm D call. The CDR3 has 14 amino acids. Germline V lookup: CDR1 SGHDT, CDR2 YYEEEE. The ends were cut back, 0 bases at V and 4 bases at J, with 7 bases in the middle. The CDR3 nucleotides read TGTGCCAGCAGCTTGGGGCATACCACCGGGGAGCTGTTTTTT. It translates to CASSLGHTTGELFF.

The rearrangement joins TRBV5-1 to TRBJ2-3, with 11 nucleotides matching TRBD2. The CDR3 is made up of 16 amino acids. J was trimmed by 5 bases and V by 4 bases; bases with no gene match: 9. In germline, CDR1 is SGHRS, CDR2 YFSETQ. CDR3 loop: CASSLGLAVGGDTQYF. CDR3 DNA sequence: TGCGCCAGCAGCCTGGGACTAGCGGTGGGGGGAGATACGCAGTATTTT.

This clone was recorded only once. The chain links TRBV6-4 to TRBJ2-3; D is perhaps TRBD1 (5 bases). Trimming left V 3 bases short and J 3 bases short, with 13 bases between. The CDR3 runs to 15 residues. Germline CDR1 reads MRHNA; CDR2 reads SNTAGT. For the CDR3, the DNA is TGTGCCAGCAGTGAGGAATGGGGCCGGACAGATACGCAGTATTTT. The encoded protein is CASSEEWGRTDTQYF.

This clone was counted once. The chain carries TRBV30 and TRBJ1-2, with TRBD1 matching 8 bases. This CDR3 region has 13 residues. The germline V gene has CDR1 GTSNPN and CDR2 SVGIG (reference sequence). Trimming cost V 1 base and J 7 bases; bases outside gene matches: 5. The CDR3 DNA reads TGTGCCTGGAGTGCCGGACAGGGCCTTGGCTACACCTTC. Its translation is CAWSAGQGLGYTF.

The J gene is TRBJ2-1, the V gene TRBV5-6, with D possibly matching TRBD1 (6 bases). The CDR3 totals 13 residues. The V gene lost 5 bases and the J gene lost 8 bases, with 14 bases spanning the gap. Germline V CDR1 and CDR2: SGHDT, YYEEEE. Here the CDR3 DNA reads TGTGCCAGCAGTCCCACAGGGTCGGATGAGCAGTTCTTC. Translating gives CASSPTGSDEQFF.

The J gene is TRBJ2-1, the V gene TRBV5-1, with 10 bases fitting TRBD2. The germline gives CDR1 SGHRS, CDR2 YFSETQ. The CDR3 contains 15 residues. V dropped 2 bases and J dropped 4; count of bases not matched to a gene: 3. CDR3 in DNA: TGCGCCAGCAGCTTACTAGCGGGGACGTACAATGAGCAGTTCTTC. Its protein is CASSLLAGTYNEQFF.

This clone came up once. The CDR3 coding sequence is TGTGCCAGCAGTTTACCCTATCCGACTCCGGGCTACACCTTC. Its protein is CASSLPYPTPGYTF. J is TRBJ1-2 and V is TRBV28; no reliable D call. This CDR3 contains 14 residues. V gave up 2 bases and J gave up 8 bases, with 15 bases separating them. The V gene's germline CDR1 is MDHEN and CDR2 SYDVKM.

The chain is built from TRBV13 and TRBJ2-2; weak D call: TRBD2 (6 bases). Germline V gene sequence: CDR1 PRHDT, CDR2 FYEKMQ (reference sequence). V lost 0 bases to trimming and J lost 5 bases, with 10 bases between them. This CDR3 has 15 amino acids. CDR3 sequence (DNA): TGTGCCAGCAGCTTAGGCGGGAGCGGGACCGGGGAGCTGTTTTTT. Its protein is CASSLGGSGTGELFF.

This rearrangement joins TRBV11-2 to TRBJ2-1; 7 nucleotides line up with TRBD2. The CDR3 sequence is 16 residues long. V lost 4 bases to trimming and J lost 5 bases; unmatched junction nucleotides: 11. The germline CDR1 and CDR2 sequences are SGHAT and FQNNGV. The CDR3: CASSYPGLAENNEQFF. The CDR3 nucleotides read TGTGCCAGCAGCTACCCTGGGCTAGCGGAAAACAATGAGCAGTTCTTC. Full variable domain (outside the CDR3, taken from reference TRBV11-2 and TRBJ2-1): EAGVAQSPRYKIIEKRQSVAFWCNPISGHATLYWYQQILGQGPKLLIQFQNNGVVDDSQLPKDRFSAERLKGVDSTLKIQPAKLEDSAVYLCASSYPGLAENNEQFFGPGTRLTVL.

The gene calls are TRBV18 and TRBJ2-7, with a possible D match to TRBD1 (6 bases). The CDR3 has 13 amino acids. V shed 6 bases and J shed 3 bases, with 12 bases lying between them. Germline-derived CDR1 and CDR2 are KGHSH and LQKENI. The CDR3 bases are TGTGCCAGCTCCCAAGGACAGAACTACGAGCAGTACTTC. Encoded protein: CASSQGQNYEQYF.

This rearrangement joins TRBV4-2 to TRBJ2-1, with a possible D match to TRBD2 (6 bases). CDR3 length equals 16 residues. Germline V gene sequence: CDR1 LGHNA, CDR2 YNFKEQ. The V end lost 3 bases, the J end lost 1 base, and 13 bases lay between the germline ends. The DNA for the CDR3 is TGTGCCAGCAGCCACCTCGGACGGGGGTCCTACAATGAGCAGTTCTTC. Protein product: CASSHLGRGSYNEQFF.

The V call is TRBV6-5, the J call TRBJ2-7, with D maybe TRBD2 (5 bases). V shed 6 bases and J shed 3 bases, with 12 bases lying between them. Germline lookup yields CDR1 MNHEY and CDR2 SVGAGI. The CDR3 contains 13 residues. The CDR3 DNA sequence: TGTGCCAGCAGCAAGGGAGAGTTCTACGAGCAGTACTTC. Translated: CASSKGEFYEQYF.

This sequence joins TRBV7-2 and TRBJ2-5; no reliable D call. Germline CDR1 SGHTA, CDR2 FQGNSA. The CDR3 sequence is 15 residues long. V lost 4 bases to trimming and J lost 4 bases, with 16 bases between them. The chain's CDR3 is CASSSVSINGETQYF. DNA for the CDR3: TGTGCCAGCAGCTCTGTTAGTATTAACGGAGAGACCCAGTACTTC.

The gene calls are TRBV7-8 and TRBJ2-3, with D hard to call. The CDR3 spans 13 residues. V gave up 2 bases and J gave up 5 bases, with 8 bases separating them. CDR1 and CDR2 from the germline V gene are SGHVS and FQNEAQ. The CDR3 bases are TGTGCCAGCAGCTTAACCACGGGAGATACGCAGTATTTT. Amino acids: CASSLTTGDTQYF. The full variable domain, completed using reference TRBV7-8 and TRBJ2-3, is GAGVSQSPRYKVAKRGQDVALRCDPISGHVSLFWYQQALGQGPEFLTYFQNEAQLDKSGLPSDRFFAERPEGSVSTLKIQRTQQEDSAVYLCASSLTTGDTQYFGPGTRLTVL.

The chain uses TRBV6-1 and TRBJ2-2, with 8 bases identical to TRBD2. Germline V gives CDR1 MNHNS, CDR2 SASEGT. Trimming removed 8 bases from V and 6 bases from J; junction bases left unmatched: 11. This CDR3 has 15 residues. The CDR3 coding sequence is TGTGCCAGCGGGGAACGGGAGGGCGGCGCCGGGGAGCTGTTTTTT. Its protein product is CASGEREGGAGELFF.

This chain uses TRBV28 with TRBJ2-7, with 11 bases lining up with TRBD2. This CDR3 is built from 14 residues. CDR1 and CDR2 from the germline V gene are MDHEN and SYDVKM. Trimming cost V 6 bases and J 11 bases; bases outside gene matches: 12. The CDR3 loop reads CASRDRTSGLREYF. DNA for the CDR3: TGTGCCAGCAGAGACCGGACTAGCGGGTTAAGGGAGTACTTC.

The chain recombines TRBV25-1 with TRBJ2-1; 7 nucleotides line up with TRBD1. The ends lost 0 bases at V and 4 bases at J; junction bases unmatched: 3. Germline CDR1 reads MGHDK; CDR2 reads SYGVNS. The length of the CDR3 is 15 residues. The CDR3 DNA is TGTGCCAGCAGTGAATACAGGGGGTCATACAATGAGCAGTTCTTC. Protein product: CASSEYRGSYNEQFF.

The chain is built from TRBV18 and TRBJ1-2, with a possible D match to TRBD1 (5 bases). Germline lookup yields CDR1 KGHSH and CDR2 LQKENI. The CDR3 sequence is 13 residues long. V lost 5 bases and J 3 bases, leaving 10 bases between the germline ends. The CDR3 region has the DNA TGTGCCAGCTCATCCAGGGCGTACTATGGCTACACCTTC. This encodes CASSSRAYYGYTF.

This sequence joins TRBV10-2 and TRBJ1-1; TRBD1 agrees at 7 bases. Looked up from germline, CDR1 is WSHSY and CDR2 is SAAADI. CDR3 length equals 17 residues. Germline trimming cut 0 bases from V and 5 bases from J; bases unmatched to any gene: 12. The CDR3 is CASSESVGAGGETEAFF. The CDR3 bases are TGCGCCAGCAGTGAGTCAGTGGGGGCAGGGGGAGAAACTGAAGCTTTCTTT.